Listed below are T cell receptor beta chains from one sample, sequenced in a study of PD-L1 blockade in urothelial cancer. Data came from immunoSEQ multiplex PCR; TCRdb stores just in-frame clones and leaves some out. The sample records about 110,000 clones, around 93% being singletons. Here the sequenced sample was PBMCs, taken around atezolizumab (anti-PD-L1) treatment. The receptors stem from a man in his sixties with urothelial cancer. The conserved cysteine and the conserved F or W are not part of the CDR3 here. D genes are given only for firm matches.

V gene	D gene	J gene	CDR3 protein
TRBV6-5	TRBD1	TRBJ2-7	ASSYSGAGGSYEQY
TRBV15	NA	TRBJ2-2	ATSMLARGSGELF
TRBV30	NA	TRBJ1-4	AWSPGVSLNEKLF
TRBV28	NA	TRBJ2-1	ASSSASAISYNEQF
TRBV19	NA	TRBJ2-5	ASSRDFKGETQY
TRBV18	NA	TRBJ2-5	ASSPQAHQETQY
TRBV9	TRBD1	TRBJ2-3	ASSVAGGPTDTQY
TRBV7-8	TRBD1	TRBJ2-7	ASSLAVRQGTYEQY
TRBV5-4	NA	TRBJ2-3	ASSSGGTSTDTQY
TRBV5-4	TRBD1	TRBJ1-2	ASSYDRGRGGYT
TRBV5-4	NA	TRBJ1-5	ASSLDRDQPQH
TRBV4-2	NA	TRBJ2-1	ASRYGRGDYNEQF
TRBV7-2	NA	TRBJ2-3	ASSAWTADTQY
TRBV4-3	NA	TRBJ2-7	ASSHQGAGAMGEQY
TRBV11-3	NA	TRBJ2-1	ASSLDSYNEQF
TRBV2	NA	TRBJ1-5	ASSEGLSNQPQH
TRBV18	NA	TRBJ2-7	ASSPQGGVGVGQY
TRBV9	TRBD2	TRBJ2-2	ASSVEKRTSRGGELF
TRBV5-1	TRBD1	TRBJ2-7	ASSLGGQVLYEQY
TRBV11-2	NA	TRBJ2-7	ASSLDPGLGREQY
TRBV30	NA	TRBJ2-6	AWSVAGQGLSGANVLT
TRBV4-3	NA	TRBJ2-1	ASTPFSNEQF
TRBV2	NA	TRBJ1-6	ASSGTGFGNSPLH
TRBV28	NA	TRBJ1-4	ASSPVGLEKLF
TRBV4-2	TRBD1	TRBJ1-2	ASSQDGTGGYGYT
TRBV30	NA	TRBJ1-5	AWSGGLNQPQH
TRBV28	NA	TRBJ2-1	ASSLVGGQYNEQF
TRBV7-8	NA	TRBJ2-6	ASSLPGHGANVLT
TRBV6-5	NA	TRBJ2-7	AAGAGRSYEQY
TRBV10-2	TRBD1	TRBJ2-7	ASSEKRTGAYEQY
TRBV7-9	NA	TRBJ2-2	ASSLQKTNTGELF
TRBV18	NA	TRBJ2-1	ASSPDWPGYNEQF
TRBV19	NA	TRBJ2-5	ASSPVAGMDETQY